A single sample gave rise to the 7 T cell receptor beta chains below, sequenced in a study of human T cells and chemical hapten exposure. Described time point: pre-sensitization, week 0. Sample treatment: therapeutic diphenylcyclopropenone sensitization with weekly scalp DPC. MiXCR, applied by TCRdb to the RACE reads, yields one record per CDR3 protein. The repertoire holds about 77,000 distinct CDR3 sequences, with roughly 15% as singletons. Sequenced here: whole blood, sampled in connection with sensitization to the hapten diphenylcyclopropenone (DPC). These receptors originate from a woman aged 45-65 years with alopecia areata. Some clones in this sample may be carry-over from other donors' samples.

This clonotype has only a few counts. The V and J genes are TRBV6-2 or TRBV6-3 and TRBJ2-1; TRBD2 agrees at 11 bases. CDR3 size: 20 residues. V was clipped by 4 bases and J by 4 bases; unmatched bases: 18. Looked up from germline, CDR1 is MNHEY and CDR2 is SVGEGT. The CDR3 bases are TGTGCCAGCAGTTGGGACAGGGCCACTTCGGGACTAGCGGCGTACAATGAGCAGTTCTTC. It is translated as CASSWDRATSGLAAYNEQFF.

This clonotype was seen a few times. The CDR3 DNA reads as TGTGCCAGTAGTAAAGGAAGTCAGCCCCAGCATTTT. It encodes CASSKGSQPQHF. The chain couples TRBV19 to TRBJ1-5; the D is unclear. Trimming removed 4 bases from V and 6 bases from J, with 7 bases in between. The CDR3 length is 12 residues. CDR1 and CDR2 from the germline V gene are LNHDA and SQIVND (reference sequence).

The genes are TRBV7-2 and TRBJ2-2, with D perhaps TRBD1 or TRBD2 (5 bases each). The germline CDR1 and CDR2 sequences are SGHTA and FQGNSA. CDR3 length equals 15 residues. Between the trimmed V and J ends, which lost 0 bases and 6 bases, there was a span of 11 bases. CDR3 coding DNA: TGTGCCAGCAGCTTAGCTATAGGGACGGCCGGGGAGCTGTTTTTT. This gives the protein CASSLAIGTAGELFF.

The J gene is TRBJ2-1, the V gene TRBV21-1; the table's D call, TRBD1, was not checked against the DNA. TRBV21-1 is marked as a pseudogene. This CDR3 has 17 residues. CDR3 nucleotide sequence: TGTGCCAGCAGTACTCGCCTGGAGTCGGGACAGGGGGGCGAGCAGTTCTTC. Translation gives CASSTRLESGQGGEQFF.

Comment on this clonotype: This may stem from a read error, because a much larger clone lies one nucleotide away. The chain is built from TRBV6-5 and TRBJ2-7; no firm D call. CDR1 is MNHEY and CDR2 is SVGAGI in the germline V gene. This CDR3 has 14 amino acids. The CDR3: CAASSNVPTYGQYF. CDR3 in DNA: TGTGCCGCCAGCAGTAATGTCCCGACCTACGGGCAGTACTTC.

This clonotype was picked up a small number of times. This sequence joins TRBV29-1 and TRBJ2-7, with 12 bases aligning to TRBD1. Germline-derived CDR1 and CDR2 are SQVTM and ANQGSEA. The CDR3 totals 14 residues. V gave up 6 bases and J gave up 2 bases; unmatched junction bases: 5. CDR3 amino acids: CSVTGTGGAYEQYF. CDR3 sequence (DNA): TGCAGCGTGACCGGGACAGGGGGCGCCTACGAGCAGTACTTC.

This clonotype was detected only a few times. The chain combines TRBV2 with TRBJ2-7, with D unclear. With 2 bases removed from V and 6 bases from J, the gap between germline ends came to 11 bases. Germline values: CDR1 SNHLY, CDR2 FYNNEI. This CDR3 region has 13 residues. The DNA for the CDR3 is TGTGCCAGCAGTGAAATGCGGTCGGGCGAGCAGTACTTC. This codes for CASSEMRSGEQYF.